This T cell receptor (beta chain) emerged from a study of cytomegalovirus exposure and HLA in healthy donors. General study results and limits: TCR beta V segments were, for the most part, productive about 87% or about 30% of the time in an earlier analysis. Roughly uniform depth of sequencing across donors was assumed in presence/absence analyses.

PCR employed 60 Vbeta and 13 Jbeta primers. Assay used: immunoSEQ multiplex PCR; TCRdb lists only in-frame clones, some missing. Its table records fewer than 250,000 clones. Germline V gives CDR1 LNHDA, CDR2 SQIVND (reference sequence). Trimming stripped 0 bases from V and 8 bases from J, with 11 bases between. The CDR3 has 14 residues. Every donor was a healthy person donating bone marrow. Worth noting for this clone: The antigen is unknown.

The source is a woman in her 30s in good health and CMV-seropositive. The specimen was PBMCs. The chain couples TRBV19 to TRBJ1-5, with D possibly TRBD1 on 5 matching bases. Here the CDR3 DNA reads TGTGCCAGTAGTATAGAGGTTCAGACAGAGCCCCAGCATTTT. Translation: CASSIEVQTEPQHF.